The 10 T cell receptor beta chains listed next were all sequenced from one sample in a study of blood T cell repertoires in COVID-19. TCRdb keeps only in-frame clones here, not all; method: immunoSEQ multiplex PCR. Among about 200,000 clones, 70% to 90% were seen once, and the ten largest hold around a fifth. Sequencing was performed on peripheral blood. These receptors all stem from a man in his sixties with active or convalescent COVID-19.

V and J are TRBV19 and TRBJ1-5, with a possible D match to TRBD1 (5 bases). The CDR3 has 14 residues. Per germline, CDR1 LNHDA and CDR2 SQIVND (reference sequence). V was cut by 6 bases and J by 7 bases, with 16 bases left in between. This CDR3 is CASSMGGSGQPQHF. Written as DNA, the CDR3 is TGTGCCAGTAGCATGGGGGGGTCCGGACAGCCCCAGCATTTT.

The J gene is TRBJ1-1, the V gene TRBV9, with TRBD1 matching 10 bases. J gave up 3 bases and V 4 bases, and 6 bases lay outside the gene matches. Germline V gene data show CDR1 as SGDLS and CDR2 as YYNGEE. The CDR3 runs to 15 residues. CDR3 protein: CASSPRGTGDTEAFF. CDR3 sequence (DNA): TGTGCCAGCAGCCCAAGAGGGACAGGGGACACTGAAGCTTTCTTT.

The CDR3 coding sequence is TGTGCCAGCAGTAAAGACAGAGATCCACTTGGCTACACCTTC. Amino acids: CASSKDRDPLGYTF. The genes are TRBV2 and TRBJ1-2; possibly TRBD1 for D (5 bases). Trimming took off 5 bases at V and 7 bases at J, with 17 bases between the two ends. Germline CDR1 is SNHLY and CDR2 is FYNNEI. This CDR3 is 14 amino acids long.

The chain joins TRBV5-1 to TRBJ1-2; 8 nucleotides agree with TRBD1. V lost 4 bases and J lost 2; bases outside the gene matches: 4. CDR3 length: 14 residues. From germline, CDR1 is SGHRS and CDR2 YFSETQ. The DNA for the CDR3 is TGCGCCAGCAGCCGGGGACAGGCCAACTATGGCTACACCTTC. Its translation is CASSRGQANYGYTF.

This clone was observed a few times. The rearrangement uses TRBV5-8 and TRBJ1-5, with D possibly being TRBD1 (5 bases). CDR1 and CDR2 from the germline V gene are SGHTS and YDEGEE. With 2 bases removed from V and 3 bases from J, the gap between germline ends came to 12 bases. The CDR3 is 15 amino acids. The CDR3 region is CASSFDGHVNQPQHF. The CDR3 nucleotides read TGTGCCAGCAGCTTTGATGGACACGTCAATCAGCCCCAGCATTTT.

A remark on this clone: At one boundary the junction diverges from the germline segment, which might be a read error. V gene TRBV12-3 or TRBV12-4 combines with J gene TRBJ1-2, with D unclear. The CDR3 covers 11 residues. In DNA, the CDR3 is TGTGCCACCAGTCTGAACTATGGCTACACCTTC. Its translation: CATSLNYGYTF.

The chain has TRBV5-4 and TRBJ2-1; D is possibly TRBD2 (7 bases). Germline V gene sequence: CDR1 SGHNT, CDR2 YYREEE (reference sequence). V was clipped by 5 bases and J by 5 bases, with 20 bases between them. CDR3 size: 16 residues. The CDR3 region is CASRKGEGLPHNEQFF. Here the CDR3 DNA reads TGTGCCAGCAGAAAGGGGGAGGGCCTCCCACACAATGAGCAGTTCTTC.

The chain recombines TRBV5-1 with TRBJ1-1; tentatively, D is TRBD1 (6 bases). The ends were cut back, 3 bases at V and 6 bases at J, with 9 bases in the middle. This CDR3 spans 12 amino acids. CDR1 and CDR2 (germline): SGHRS, YFSETQ. The CDR3 region has the DNA TGCGCCAGCAGCTATGGACAGTCTGAAGCTTTCTTT. Amino acids: CASSYGQSEAFF.

The V and J genes are TRBV2 and TRBJ1-5, with a tentative D call TRBD1 (6 bases). The CDR3 consists of 14 residues. V was trimmed by 4 bases and J by 7 bases, leaving 14 bases between them. Germline V gives CDR1 SNHLY, CDR2 FYNNEI. The CDR3 here is CASSGQVGEQPQHF. The CDR3, as DNA: TGTGCCAGCAGTGGACAGGTTGGGGAGCAGCCCCAGCATTTT.

The V and J genes are TRBV28 and TRBJ1-2; D not certain. CDR3 length equals 15 residues. Germline V lookup: CDR1 MDHEN, CDR2 SYDVKM. V dropped 6 bases and J dropped 0 bases, with 14 bases sitting between them. Here the CDR3 reads CASSGPGAPNYGYTF. The CDR3 DNA is TGTGCCAGCAGCGGTCCGGGAGCTCCTAACTATGGCTACACCTTC.